This T cell receptor beta chain was identified in a study of shared clonotypes between healthy human individuals. On this clone: What it binds is not known.

Study-wide results and limits: Represented diversity, genetic and exposure-history alike, was limited by few donors.

The CDR3 consists of 16 residues. Trimming took 2 bases from V and 2 from J, leaving 16 bases between them. TCRdb's table, derived via immunoSEQ multiplex PCR, lists solely in-frame clones and lacks some. In the table there are over 2 million clones, 95% of which are singletons. The specimen sequenced was naive CD4+ T cells sorted from blood. Sample subset: CD45RA+ positively selected. V is TRBV23-1 and J is TRBJ2-7; either TRBD1 or TRBD2 may supply D (5 bases each). TRBV23-1 is classed as an ORF, of uncertain function. The TCR was taken from a man aged 18 to 29 in good health. For the CDR3, the DNA is TGCGCCAGCAGTCAAAAAACGGGACCGCACCCCTACGAGCAGTACTTC. Its translation: CASSQKTGPHPYEQYF.